The text below deals with one T cell receptor (beta chain). The data were obtained in a study of CD8 T cells in Susac syndrome. The study sequenced TCR beta in blood CD8+ and CD4+ T cells. Per germline, CDR1 DFQATT and CDR2 SNEGSKA (reference sequence). The V and J ends lost 6 bases and 5 bases respectively, with 17 bases between them. This CDR3 is 13 amino acids long. RNA was extracted with the RNeasy kit, and a quantity of about 0.5 to 1 ug was reverse transcribed using random hexamers. TCRdb itself ran the immunoSEQ multiplex PCR reads through MiXCR, one entry per CDR3 protein. The table has roughly 80,000 distinct CDR3 sequences, roughly 94% seen once.

This chain joins TRBV20-1 and TRBJ2-7, with D perhaps matching TRBD1 or TRBD2 (5 bases each). This TCR derives from a human donor with Susac syndrome. Sequencing used CD8+ T cells from PBMCs. The CDR3 here is CSAVKGERNEQYF. The CDR3 DNA follows: TGCAGTGCCGTGAAAGGGGAGAGGAACGAGCAGTACTTC.